This T cell receptor (beta chain) was documented in a study of cytomegalovirus exposure and HLA in healthy donors. CDR1 SGHRS and CDR2 YFSETQ come from the germline V gene. The V end lost 2 bases, the J end lost 8 bases, and 7 bases lay between the germline ends. The CDR3 is 12 residues long. The PCR employed 60 Vbeta primers together with 13 Jbeta primers. Sequencing was performed with immunoSEQ multiplex PCR; in TCRdb, only in-frame clones are kept and a portion is missing. The sample carries approximately 59,000 clones, approximately 78% recorded once. With respect to this clone: What it binds is unknown.

Study findings and constraints: Presence/absence analyses rested on an assumption that sequencing depth was roughly uniform across donors.

Each of the donors was a healthy bone marrow donor. This TCR was sampled from a girl aged 10 to 17 in good health and CMV-seropositive. The sample taken for sequencing was PBMCs. V usage is TRBV5-1 and J usage is TRBJ1-4; D is uncertain. CDR3 residues: CASSLPGEKLFF. In nucleotides, the CDR3 is TGCGCCAGCAGCTTACCGGGAGAAAAACTGTTTTTT.